These 17 T cell receptor beta chains came from one sample sequenced in a study of T cells in Graves' hyperthyroidism and ophthalmopathy. Amplification targeted TCR beta CDR3 regions from RNA transcripts. HTBI primers were used for first-round RT-PCR of the TCR CDR3. TCRdb fed the multiplex PCR reads into MiXCR, producing one record per CDR3 protein. The repertoire includes about 590,000 distinct CDR3 sequences, about a sixth of them detected once, and about 7% sits in the top ten. The sample was blood. The receptors were sampled from a woman aged 30 to 39 with Graves' hyperthyroidism.

This clonotype was recorded a few times. The gene calls are TRBV5-6 and TRBJ2-5; D is unresolved. The germline V gene encodes CDR1 SGHDT and CDR2 YYEEEE. Trimming removed 7 bases from V and 0 bases from J, with 10 bases in between. This CDR3 has 13 amino acids. DNA for the CDR3: TGTGCCAGCGGCAAAGGAAACCAAGAGACCCAGTACTTC. Protein product: CASGKGNQETQYF.

This clonotype has at least ten counts. J is TRBJ2-3 and V is TRBV5-1; 9 bases fit TRBD2. Per germline, CDR1 SGHRS and CDR2 YFSETQ. The CDR3 contains 15 residues. After removal of 4 bases from V and 0 bases from J, the junction contained 3 bases not matched to a gene. The CDR3 DNA is TGCGCCAGCAGCCCTAGCGGGGACAGCACAGATACGCAGTATTTT. It specifies CASSPSGDSTDTQYF.

This clonotype was observed many times. The chain employs TRBV20-1 and TRBJ2-1; possible D gene TRBD2, 6 bases. Germline assignment: CDR1 DFQATT and CDR2 SNEGSKA (reference sequence). Trimming pared 3 bases from V and 5 bases from J, leaving 8 bases between. This CDR3 contains 12 residues. The chain's CDR3 is CSASGGHNEQFF. In nucleotides, the CDR3 is TGCAGTGCTAGCGGGGGTCACAATGAGCAGTTCTTC.

The sample holds a few counts of this clonotype. The chain combines TRBV20-1 with TRBJ2-7, with TRBD2 matching 8 bases. The ends lost 3 bases at V and 9 bases at J; junction bases unmatched: 10. In germline, CDR1 is DFQATT, CDR2 SNEGSKA (reference sequence). The CDR3 is 13 residues long. The CDR3 DNA is TGCAGTGCTAGCCCCGGACTAGCCCGGGGGCAGTACTTC. This codes for CSASPGLARGQYF.

As concerns this clonotype: A much larger clone is a single base away; this may be a read error. This rearrangement joins TRBV30 to TRBJ2-1; D is possibly TRBD2 (6 bases). The CDR3 is made up of 13 amino acids. Germline V gives CDR1 GTSNPN, CDR2 SVGIG (reference sequence). CDR3 sequence (DNA): TGTGCCTGGAGTCGGGACTCTTACAATGAGCGGTTCTTC. Amino acid sequence: CAWSRDSYNERFF.

The chain couples TRBV11-1 to TRBJ2-7; unclear D gene. Germline CDR1 SGHAT, CDR2 FQDESV (reference sequence). The CDR3 is 15 amino acids. The ends were cut back, 5 bases at V and 0 bases at J, with 14 bases in the middle. Here the CDR3 reads CASSLGLWSSYEQYF. In DNA, the CDR3 is TGTGCCAGCAGCCTAGGCCTCTGGTCCTCCTACGAGCAGTACTTC. The variable domain in full, completed from reference TRBV11-1 and TRBJ2-7, reads EAEVAQSPRYKITEKSQAVAFWCDPISGHATLYWYRQILGQGPELLVQFQDESVVDDSQLPKDRFSAERLKGVDSTLKIQPAELGDSAMYLCASSLGLWSSYEQYFGPGTRLTVT.

This clonotype was seen many times. The rearrangement uses TRBV30 and TRBJ2-1; D unclear. The ends were cut back, 0 bases at V and 7 bases at J, with 7 bases in the middle. In germline, CDR1 is GTSNPN, CDR2 SVGIG (reference sequence). This CDR3 is built from 12 residues. CDR3 loop: CAWSVIGNEQFF. CDR3 bases: TGTGCCTGGAGTGTAATCGGGAATGAGCAGTTCTTC.

This sequence joins TRBV7-2 and TRBJ2-7, with TRBD2 identical over 7 bases. Trimming at V came to 1 base and at J to 0 bases, leaving 6 bases not matched to a gene. The length of the CDR3 is 16 residues. Germline-derived CDR1 and CDR2 are SGHTA and FQGNSA. CDR3 residues: CASSLEGSGPSYEQYF. CDR3 nucleotide sequence: TGTGCCAGCAGCTTAGAAGGTAGCGGGCCCTCCTACGAGCAGTACTTC. The full variable domain, rest sourced from reference TRBV7-2 and TRBJ2-7, is GAGVSQSPSNKVTEKGKDVELRCDPISGHTALYWYRQSLGQGLEFLIYFQGNSAPDKSGLPSDRFSAERTGGSVSTLTIQRTQQEDSAVYLCASSLEGSGPSYEQYFGPGTRLTVT.

This clonotype was counted at least ten times. The gene calls are TRBV5-5 and TRBJ1-4; no firm D call. CDR1 and CDR2 (germline): SGHKS, YYEKEE (reference sequence). Trimming cost V 4 bases and J 7 bases, with 20 bases left between them. The CDR3 runs 16 residues. The CDR3 spells CASSPDAGLAGEKLFF. The CDR3 DNA is TGTGCCAGCAGCCCAGACGCAGGATTGGCTGGTGAAAAACTGTTTTTT.

V gene TRBV5-1 combines with J gene TRBJ1-6; D is perhaps TRBD1 (5 bases). This CDR3 contains 15 residues. Germline CDR1 reads SGHRS; CDR2 reads YFSETQ. Trimming left V 3 bases short and J 6 bases short, with 13 bases between. The CDR3 sequence is CASSSYGGANSPLHF. As DNA, the CDR3 is TGCGCCAGCAGCTCATACGGGGGAGCTAATTCACCCCTCCACTTT.

The table lists this clonotype with a count of one. The chain is built from TRBV12-5 and TRBJ2-7, with 14 bases that match TRBD2. Germline CDR1 and CDR2: LGHNT and FRNRAP. The CDR3 sequence is 16 residues long. Trimming at V came to 1 base and at J to 8 bases, leaving 7 bases not matched to a gene. The CDR3 DNA reads as TGTGCTAGTGGTTTGGCCCTAGGGACTAGCGGGAGTCAGCAGTACTTC. It is translated as CASGLALGTSGSQQYF. The full variable domain, with the rest looked up from reference TRBV12-5 and TRBJ2-7, is DARVTQTPRHKVTEMGQEVTMRCQPILGHNTVFWYRQTMMQGLELLAYFRNRAPLDDSGMPKDRFSAEMPDATLATLKIQPSEPRDSAVYFCASGLALGTSGSQQYFGPGTRLTVT.

V is TRBV20-1 and J is TRBJ1-1; no clear D. The CDR3 is 14 residues long. From germline, CDR1 is DFQATT and CDR2 SNEGSKA (reference sequence). Deletions cut 2 bases from V and 3 bases from J, with 13 bases between. The CDR3 sequence is CSARSGGLYTEAFF. Here the CDR3 DNA reads TGCAGTGCTAGAAGCGGCGGGTTGTACACTGAAGCTTTCTTT.

This clonotype was detected ten times or more. V is TRBV20-1 and J is TRBJ2-7, with 8 bases aligning to TRBD1. CDR3 size: 13 residues. Germline assignment: CDR1 DFQATT and CDR2 SNEGSKA (reference sequence). Germline trimming cut 2 bases from V and 3 bases from J; bases unmatched to any gene: 3. The CDR3 DNA follows: TGCAGTGCTAGACGGACAGGGAGCTACGAGCAGTACTTC. This sequence encodes CSARRTGSYEQYF.

The CDR3 reads CASSPMAGLIRGETQYF. The DNA of the CDR3 is TGTGCCAGCTCACCGATGGCAGGGCTGATAAGAGGAGAGACCCAGTACTTC. The chain recombines TRBV18 with TRBJ2-5; maybe TRBD1 (5 bases). V was cut by 3 bases and J by 4 bases, with 21 bases left in between. This CDR3 comprises 17 residues. In germline, CDR1 is KGHSH, CDR2 LQKENI.

The table lists this clonotype with many counts. The chain recombines TRBV12-3 or TRBV12-4 with TRBJ1-4, with D maybe TRBD1 (5 bases). V shed 7 bases and J shed 6 bases, with 21 bases lying between them. The CDR3 runs to 16 residues. The DNA for the CDR3 is TGTGCCAGCACCACCGAGGGGCGGCTCTTAGATGAAAAACTGTTTTTT. Translated, it gives CASTTEGRLLDEKLFF.

This clonotype has a handful of counts. The chain employs TRBV6-5 and TRBJ1-1; D might be TRBD1 (6 bases). Germline V gene sequence: CDR1 MNHEY, CDR2 SVGAGI. This CDR3 is 14 amino acids long. Trimming removed 5 bases from V and 1 base from J, with 11 bases in between. The CDR3 region has the DNA TGTGCCAGCAGTCACCCGGGACAGAACACTGAAGCTTTCTTT. It translates to CASSHPGQNTEAFF.

This clonotype has a count of ten or more. The chain links TRBV6-1 to TRBJ2-7; TRBD2 aligns across 13 bases. Germline CDR1 is MNHNS and CDR2 is SASEGT. The CDR3 has 14 residues. After removal of 10 bases from V and 4 bases from J, the junction contained 7 bases not matched to a gene. CDR3 DNA sequence: TGTGCCACCGAGGGGACTAGCGGGACTTACGAGCAGTACTTC. It encodes CATEGTSGTYEQYF.